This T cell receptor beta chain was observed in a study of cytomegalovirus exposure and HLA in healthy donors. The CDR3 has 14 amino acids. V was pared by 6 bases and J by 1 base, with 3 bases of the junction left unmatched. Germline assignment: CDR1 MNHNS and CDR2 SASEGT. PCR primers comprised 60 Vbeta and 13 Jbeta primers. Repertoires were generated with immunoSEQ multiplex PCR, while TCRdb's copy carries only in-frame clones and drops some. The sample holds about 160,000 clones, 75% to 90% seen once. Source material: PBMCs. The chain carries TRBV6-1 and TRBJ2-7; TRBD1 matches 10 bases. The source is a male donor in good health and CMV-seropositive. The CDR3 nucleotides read TGTGCCAGCAGCAGGACAGGGGGTTCCTACGAGCAGTACTTC. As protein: CASSRTGGSYEQYF.